This TCR beta chain was profiled in a study of early T cells in non-severe SARS-CoV-2 infection. The overall study: The sequenced material was bulk RNA from unsorted whole blood, and its chains were unpaired.

This clonotype was detected a few times. Tagging with unique molecular identifiers was applied to individual cDNA molecules. TCRdb fed the 5' RACE reads into MiXCR, producing one record per CDR3 protein. There are about 36,000 distinct CDR3 sequences in the sample; roughly 6.8% occur only once, and 24% lies in the top ten. The V gene's germline CDR1 is MNHEY and CDR2 SVGAGI. Trimming removed 6 bases from V and 7 bases from J, with 21 bases in between. The CDR3 has 15 amino acids. This material consisted of whole blood, taken at baseline. V is TRBV6-5 and J is TRBJ1-1; perhaps TRBD1 as D (5 bases). This TCR derives from an adult who was a healthcare worker with PCR-confirmed SARS-CoV-2 infection or an uninfected control (not recorded which). The CDR3 sequence: CASRDGTNSPREAFF. CDR3 nucleotide sequence: TGTGCCAGCAGGGACGGGACTAACTCGCCTCGTGAAGCTTTCTTT.